Listed below are T cell receptor beta chains from one sample, sequenced in a study of blood T cell repertoires in COVID-19. The method was immunoSEQ multiplex PCR; TCRdb's version includes in-frame clones alone and lacks a portion of them. Of about 220,000 clones in the sample, around 90% were seen once. Sequencing was performed on PBMCs or T cells enriched from blood (not recorded which). All receptors come from a man aged 30 to 45 who had been exposed to COVID-19. The CDR3 runs from the conserved cysteine through the conserved F or W. Fields, in order: J gene, V gene, D gene, clone size, CDR3 protein, CDR3 DNA. A D gene is named only where the DNA matches it firmly. Only some rows state a clone size, as once, few, many or a class for expanded clones.

J gene: TRBJ1-1; V gene: TRBV4-3; D gene: TRBD1; clone size: .; CDR3 protein: CASSHPKTGPNTEAFF; CDR3 DNA: TGCGCCAGCAGCCATCCGAAGACAGGGCCGAACACTGAAGCTTTCTTT
J gene: TRBJ2-7; V gene: TRBV9; D gene: TRBD2; clone size: .; CDR3 protein: CASSAASGALYEQYF; CDR3 DNA: TGTGCCAGCAGCGCCGCTAGCGGGGCCCTCTACGAGCAGTACTTC
J gene: TRBJ1-2; V gene: TRBV3-1/TRBV3-2; D gene: TRBD1; clone size: .; CDR3 protein: CASRPQGAGGYTF; CDR3 DNA: TGTGCCAGCAGACCACAGGGGGCGGGTGGCTACACCTTC
J gene: TRBJ2-7; V gene: TRBV25-1; D gene: TRBD1; clone size: .; CDR3 protein: CASSEYLGDRGPYEQYF; CDR3 DNA: TGTGCCAGCAGTGAATACTTGGGGGACAGGGGACCCTACGAGCAGTACTTC
J gene: TRBJ2-7; V gene: TRBV12-5; D gene: TRBD1; clone size: once; CDR3 protein: CASGSSLRTGVYEQYF; CDR3 DNA: TGTGCTAGTGGTTCCTCCTTACGGACAGGGGTATACGAGCAGTACTTC
J gene: TRBJ2-1; V gene: TRBV9; D gene: .; clone size: .; CDR3 protein: CASSVGGLLYNEQFF; CDR3 DNA: TGTGCCAGCAGCGTAGGCGGACTCCTCTACAATGAGCAGTTCTTC
J gene: TRBJ1-5; V gene: TRBV27; D gene: .; clone size: .; CDR3 protein: CASSPNRGGDQPQHF; CDR3 DNA: TGTGCCAGCAGTCCCAATCGGGGGGGCGATCAGCCCCAGCATTTT
J gene: TRBJ2-4; V gene: TRBV9; D gene: TRBD1; clone size: .; CDR3 protein: CASSAHRGLDIQYF; CDR3 DNA: TGTGCCAGCAGCGCACACAGGGGGCTGGACATTCAGTACTTC
J gene: TRBJ1-1; V gene: TRBV2; D gene: TRBD1; clone size: .; CDR3 protein: CASSELDRGKKEAFF; CDR3 DNA: TGTGCCAGCAGTGAATTAGACAGGGGGAAGAAAGAAGCTTTCTTT
J gene: TRBJ2-6; V gene: TRBV6-4; D gene: .; clone size: .; CDR3 protein: CASSDPPGGSGANVLTF; CDR3 DNA: TGTGCCAGCAGTGATCCCCCGGGTGGCTCTGGGGCCAACGTCCTGACTTTC
J gene: TRBJ1-4; V gene: TRBV2; D gene: .; clone size: .; CDR3 protein: CASRRTAQTTNEKLFF; CDR3 DNA: TGTGCCAGCAGGCGGACAGCCCAAACAACTAATGAAAAACTGTTTTTT
J gene: TRBJ2-7; V gene: TRBV4-2; D gene: .; clone size: .; CDR3 protein: CASSQDLGPKQYF; CDR3 DNA: TGTGCCAGCAGCCAAGATTTGGGGCCCAAGCAGTACTTC
J gene: TRBJ1-5; V gene: TRBV20-1; D gene: .; clone size: .; CDR3 protein: CSAGEGLSNQPQHF; CDR3 DNA: TGCAGTGCTGGTGAAGGACTTAGCAATCAGCCCCAGCATTTT
J gene: TRBJ1-3; V gene: TRBV5-4; D gene: .; clone size: .; CDR3 protein: CASSFMGNTIYF; CDR3 DNA: TGTGCCAGCAGCTTTATGGGAAACACCATATATTTT
J gene: TRBJ1-5; V gene: TRBV5-1; D gene: .; clone size: .; CDR3 protein: CASSLGAANQPQHF; CDR3 DNA: TGCGCCAGCAGCTTGGGGGCAGCAAATCAGCCCCAGCATTTT
J gene: TRBJ2-3; V gene: TRBV6-5; D gene: .; clone size: .; CDR3 protein: CASSYPRDTQYF; CDR3 DNA: TGTGCCAGCAGTTACCCCCGGGATACGCAGTATTTT
J gene: TRBJ2-3; V gene: TRBV6-5; D gene: TRBD1; clone size: .; CDR3 protein: CASSISGGTDTQYF; CDR3 DNA: TGTGCCAGCAGTATCTCAGGGGGAACGGATACGCAGTATTTT
J gene: TRBJ1-2; V gene: TRBV6-5; D gene: .; clone size: .; CDR3 protein: CASKEGANYGYTF; CDR3 DNA: TGTGCCAGTAAGGAAGGGGCCAACTATGGCTACACCTTC
J gene: TRBJ2-2; V gene: TRBV4-2; D gene: TRBD1; clone size: .; CDR3 protein: CASSQAGTGGGGELFF; CDR3 DNA: TGTGCCAGCAGCCAAGCGGGGACAGGGGGAGGCGGGGAGCTGTTTTTT
J gene: TRBJ2-7; V gene: TRBV13; D gene: TRBD1; clone size: .; CDR3 protein: CASRYTRDRGPYEQYF; CDR3 DNA: TGTGCCAGCAGATACACCCGGGACAGGGGGCCCTACGAGCAGTACTTC
J gene: TRBJ1-5; V gene: TRBV4-1; D gene: .; clone size: .; CDR3 protein: CASSQESQGHNQPQHF; CDR3 DNA: TGCGCCAGCAGCCAAGAGAGTCAGGGGCACAATCAGCCCCAGCATTTT
J gene: TRBJ2-1; V gene: TRBV11-2; D gene: .; clone size: .; CDR3 protein: CASSLGLNNEQFF; CDR3 DNA: TGTGCCAGCAGCTTAGGACTCAACAATGAGCAGTTCTTC
J gene: TRBJ1-1; V gene: TRBV7-9; D gene: .; clone size: .; CDR3 protein: CASTLHEGGRAFF; CDR3 DNA: TGTGCCAGCACCCTCCATGAGGGAGGACGTGCTTTCTTT
J gene: TRBJ2-3; V gene: TRBV10-1; D gene: .; clone size: .; CDR3 protein: CASSESGTWDTQYF; CDR3 DNA: TGCGCCAGCAGTGAGTCCGGGACTTGGGATACGCAGTATTTT
J gene: TRBJ1-6; V gene: TRBV6-5; D gene: .; clone size: .; CDR3 protein: CASMGRGGSPLHF; CDR3 DNA: TGTGCCAGCATGGGGAGGGGTGGTTCACCCCTCCACTTT
J gene: TRBJ2-3; V gene: TRBV19; D gene: .; clone size: .; CDR3 protein: CASRPTGPGTQYF; CDR3 DNA: TGTGCCAGTAGACCGACCGGCCCAGGTACGCAGTATTTT
J gene: TRBJ2-3; V gene: TRBV27; D gene: .; clone size: once; CDR3 protein: CASISSVEKNTQYF; CDR3 DNA: TGTGCCAGCATTTCGTCTGTGGAGAAGAATACGCAGTATTTT
J gene: TRBJ2-7; V gene: TRBV28; D gene: .; clone size: .; CDR3 protein: CASSYLTGTNSYEQYF; CDR3 DNA: TGTGCCAGCAGCTATCTGACTGGAACCAACTCCTACGAGCAGTACTTC
J gene: TRBJ2-2; V gene: TRBV9; D gene: .; clone size: .; CDR3 protein: CASSVRETGELFF; CDR3 DNA: TGTGCCAGCAGCGTAAGGGAGACCGGGGAGCTGTTTTTT
J gene: TRBJ2-1; V gene: TRBV7-9; D gene: .; clone size: .; CDR3 protein: CASIRKVEVFDYNEQFF; CDR3 DNA: TGTGCCAGCATTCGAAAAGTGGAGGTATTTGACTACAATGAGCAGTTCTTC
J gene: TRBJ2-7; V gene: TRBV7-6; D gene: TRBD2; clone size: .; CDR3 protein: CASSLEGLALYEQYF; CDR3 DNA: TGTGCCAGCAGCTTAGAGGGACTAGCCCTCTACGAGCAGTACTTC
J gene: TRBJ2-2; V gene: TRBV10-1; D gene: .; clone size: .; CDR3 protein: CASSDRVGAGELFF; CDR3 DNA: TGCGCCAGCAGTGACAGGGTCGGCGCCGGGGAGCTGTTTTTT
J gene: TRBJ2-7; V gene: TRBV14; D gene: .; clone size: .; CDR3 protein: CASRGVGVGHEQYF; CDR3 DNA: TGTGCCAGCAGGGGCGTAGGGGTGGGCCACGAGCAGTACTTC
J gene: TRBJ1-6; V gene: TRBV7-9; D gene: TRBD1; clone size: .; CDR3 protein: CASSLEGQGNSPLHF; CDR3 DNA: TGTGCCAGCAGCTTAGAGGGACAGGGAAATTCACCCCTCCACTTT
J gene: TRBJ1-6; V gene: TRBV27; D gene: TRBD1; clone size: .; CDR3 protein: CASGLDRVNSPLHF; CDR3 DNA: TGTGCCAGCGGCCTGGACAGGGTGAATTCACCCCTCCACTTT
J gene: TRBJ1-1; V gene: TRBV12-3/TRBV12-4; D gene: .; clone size: .; CDR3 protein: CASSEMNTEAFF; CDR3 DNA: TGTGCCAGCTCTGAGATGAACACTGAAGCTTTCTTT
J gene: TRBJ2-7; V gene: TRBV7-8; D gene: .; clone size: .; CDR3 protein: CASSSSAGYGHEQYF; CDR3 DNA: TGTGCCAGCAGCTCCTCCGCCGGTTATGGGCACGAGCAGTACTTC
J gene: TRBJ1-1; V gene: TRBV6-2/TRBV6-3; D gene: TRBD1; clone size: once; CDR3 protein: CASSSAPGQGSTEAFF; CDR3 DNA: TGTGCCAGCAGCTCCGCACCGGGACAGGGGAGCACTGAAGCTTTCTTT
J gene: TRBJ2-1; V gene: TRBV5-4; D gene: .; clone size: .; CDR3 protein: CASSSPSEVEQFF; CDR3 DNA: TGTGCCAGCAGCTCGCCTAGCGAGGTTGAGCAGTTCTTC
J gene: TRBJ2-7; V gene: TRBV3-1/TRBV3-2; D gene: .; clone size: .; CDR3 protein: CASSQDRVSYEQYF; CDR3 DNA: TGTGCCAGCAGCCAAGATCGGGTCTCCTACGAGCAGTACTTC
J gene: TRBJ2-1; V gene: TRBV27; D gene: .; clone size: few; CDR3 protein: CASSSDGSSYNEQFF; CDR3 DNA: TGTGCCAGCAGTTCGGACGGGAGCTCCTACAATGAGCAGTTCTTC
J gene: TRBJ2-7; V gene: TRBV19; D gene: TRBD2; clone size: .; CDR3 protein: CASSSGGYSYEQYF; CDR3 DNA: TGTGCCAGTAGTAGCGGGGGGTACTCCTACGAGCAGTACTTC
J gene: TRBJ1-1; V gene: TRBV10-1; D gene: TRBD1; clone size: few; CDR3 protein: CASSPWTGCAFF; CDR3 DNA: TGCGCCAGCAGCCCTTGGACAGGGTGTGCTTTCTTT
J gene: TRBJ2-3; V gene: TRBV7-2; D gene: .; clone size: once; CDR3 protein: CASSLISYSTDTQYF; CDR3 DNA: TGTGCCAGCAGCTTAATTAGCTATAGCACAGATACGCAGTATTTT
J gene: TRBJ2-7; V gene: TRBV27; D gene: TRBD1; clone size: .; CDR3 protein: CASSMTGSSYEQYF; CDR3 DNA: TGTGCCAGCAGTATGACAGGGTCCTCCTACGAGCAGTACTTC
J gene: TRBJ2-3; V gene: TRBV5-1; D gene: TRBD2; clone size: .; CDR3 protein: CASSLLTGGAVTDTQYF; CDR3 DNA: TGCGCCAGCAGCCTGCTAACCGGGGGGGCCGTCACAGATACGCAGTATTTT
J gene: TRBJ2-2; V gene: TRBV5-1; D gene: .; clone size: .; CDR3 protein: CASSLGAASTGELFF; CDR3 DNA: TGCGCCAGCAGCTTGGGAGCGGCCTCCACCGGGGAGCTGTTTTTT
J gene: TRBJ1-1; V gene: TRBV25-1; D gene: .; clone size: .; CDR3 protein: CASSDVGSKNTEAFF; CDR3 DNA: TGTGCCAGCAGTGACGTCGGGAGCAAGAACACTGAAGCTTTCTTT
J gene: TRBJ1-2; V gene: TRBV29-1; D gene: TRBD1; clone size: .; CDR3 protein: CSVPGTGVGYTF; CDR3 DNA: TGCAGCGTTCCCGGGACAGGGGTTGGCTACACCTTC
J gene: TRBJ1-2; V gene: TRBV5-1; D gene: .; clone size: .; CDR3 protein: CASSAGYATGRIGGGYTF; CDR3 DNA: TGCGCCAGCAGCGCAGGGTATGCAACAGGGCGGATAGGTGGTGGCTACACCTTC
J gene: TRBJ2-1; V gene: TRBV10-3; D gene: TRBD2; clone size: .; CDR3 protein: CAISESTSGVNNEQFF; CDR3 DNA: TGTGCCATCAGTGAGTCGACTAGCGGGGTGAACAATGAGCAGTTCTTC
J gene: TRBJ2-7; V gene: TRBV5-1; D gene: .; clone size: .; CDR3 protein: CASSLMDTSYEQYF; CDR3 DNA: TGCGCCAGCAGCTTGATGGACACTTCCTACGAGCAGTACTTC
J gene: TRBJ1-3; V gene: TRBV4-1; D gene: .; clone size: .; CDR3 protein: CASSPSEVSPRNTIYF; CDR3 DNA: TGCGCCAGCAGCCCATCTGAGGTCTCCCCGCGAAACACCATATATTTT